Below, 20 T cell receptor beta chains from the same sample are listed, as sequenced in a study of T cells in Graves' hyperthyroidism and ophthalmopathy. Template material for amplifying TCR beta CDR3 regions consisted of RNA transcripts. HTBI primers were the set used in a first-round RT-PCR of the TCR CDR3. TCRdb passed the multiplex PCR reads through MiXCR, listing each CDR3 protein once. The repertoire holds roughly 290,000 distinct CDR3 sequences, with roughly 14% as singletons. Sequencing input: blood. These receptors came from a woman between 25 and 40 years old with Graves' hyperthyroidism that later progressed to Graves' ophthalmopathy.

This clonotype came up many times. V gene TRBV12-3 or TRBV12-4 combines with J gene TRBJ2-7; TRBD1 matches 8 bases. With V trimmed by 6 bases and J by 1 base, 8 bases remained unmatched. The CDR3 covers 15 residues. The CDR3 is CASSQGQGSSYEQYF. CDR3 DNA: TGTGCCAGCAGCCAAGGACAGGGTTCTTCCTACGAGCAGTACTTC.

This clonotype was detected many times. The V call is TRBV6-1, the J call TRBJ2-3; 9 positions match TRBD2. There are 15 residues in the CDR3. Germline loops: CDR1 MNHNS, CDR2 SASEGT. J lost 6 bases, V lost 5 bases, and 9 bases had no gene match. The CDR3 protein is CASSRLAEQGDTQYF. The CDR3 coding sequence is TGTGCCAGCAGTAGACTAGCGGAACAGGGGGATACGCAGTATTTT.

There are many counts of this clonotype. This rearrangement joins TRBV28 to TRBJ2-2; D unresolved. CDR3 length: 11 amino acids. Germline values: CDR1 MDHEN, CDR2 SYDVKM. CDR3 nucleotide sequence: TGTGCTTGTACTGGTACCGGGGAGCTGTTTTTT. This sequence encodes CACTGTGELFF.

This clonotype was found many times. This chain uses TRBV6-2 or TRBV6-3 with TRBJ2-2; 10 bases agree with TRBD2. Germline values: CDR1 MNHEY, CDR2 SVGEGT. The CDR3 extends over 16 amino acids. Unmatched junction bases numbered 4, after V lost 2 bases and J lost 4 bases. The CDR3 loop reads CASSYTAGGPTGELFF. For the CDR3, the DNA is TGTGCCAGCAGTTACACAGCGGGAGGGCCCACCGGGGAGCTGTTTTTT.

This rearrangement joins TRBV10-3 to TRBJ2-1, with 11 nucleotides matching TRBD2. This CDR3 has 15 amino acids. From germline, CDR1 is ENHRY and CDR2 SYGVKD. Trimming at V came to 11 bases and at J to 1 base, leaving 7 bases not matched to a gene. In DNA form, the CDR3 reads TGTGCCGCAACCGGGACTAGCGGTTCCTACAATGAGCAGTTCTTC. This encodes CAATGTSGSYNEQFF.

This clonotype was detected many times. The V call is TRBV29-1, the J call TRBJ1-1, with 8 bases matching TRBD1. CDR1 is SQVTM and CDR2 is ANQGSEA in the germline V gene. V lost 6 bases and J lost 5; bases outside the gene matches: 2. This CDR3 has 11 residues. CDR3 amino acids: CSVNRGTEAFF. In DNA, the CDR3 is TGCAGCGTGAACAGGGGGACTGAAGCTTTCTTT.

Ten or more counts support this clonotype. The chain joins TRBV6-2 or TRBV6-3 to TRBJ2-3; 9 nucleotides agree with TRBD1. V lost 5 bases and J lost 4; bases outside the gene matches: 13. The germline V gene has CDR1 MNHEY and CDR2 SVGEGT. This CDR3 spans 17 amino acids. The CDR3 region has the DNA TGTGCCAGCAGTCCTATGAAGCGGGACAGGGATGCAGATACGCAGTATTTT. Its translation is CASSPMKRDRDADTQYF.

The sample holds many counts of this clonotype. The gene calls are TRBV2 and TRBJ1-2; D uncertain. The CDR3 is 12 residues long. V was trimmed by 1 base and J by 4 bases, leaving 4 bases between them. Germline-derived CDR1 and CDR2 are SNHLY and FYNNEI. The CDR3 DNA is TGTGCCAGCAGTGAAGGCGGCTATGGCTACACCTTC. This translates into CASSEGGYGYTF.

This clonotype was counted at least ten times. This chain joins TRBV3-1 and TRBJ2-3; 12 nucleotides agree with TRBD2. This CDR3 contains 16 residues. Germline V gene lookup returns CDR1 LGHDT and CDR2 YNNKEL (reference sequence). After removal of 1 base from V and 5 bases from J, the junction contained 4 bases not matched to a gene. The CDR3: CASSQGGLAGKDTQYF. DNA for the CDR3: TGTGCCAGCAGCCAAGGTGGACTAGCGGGGAAAGATACGCAGTATTTT.

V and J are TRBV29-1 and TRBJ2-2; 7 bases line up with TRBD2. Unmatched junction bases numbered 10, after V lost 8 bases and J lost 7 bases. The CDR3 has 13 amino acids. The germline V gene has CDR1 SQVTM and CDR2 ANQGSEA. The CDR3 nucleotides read TGCAGCACCGCACGGGGGGATGACGGGGAGCTGTTTTTT. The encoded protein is CSTARGDDGELFF.

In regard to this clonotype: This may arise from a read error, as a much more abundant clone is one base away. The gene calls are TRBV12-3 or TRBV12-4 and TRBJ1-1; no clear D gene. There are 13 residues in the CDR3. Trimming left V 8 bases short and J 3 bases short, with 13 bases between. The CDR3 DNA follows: TGTGCCAGCGTCAATGCCCCTGACACTGAAGCTTTCTTT. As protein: CASVNAPDTEAFF.

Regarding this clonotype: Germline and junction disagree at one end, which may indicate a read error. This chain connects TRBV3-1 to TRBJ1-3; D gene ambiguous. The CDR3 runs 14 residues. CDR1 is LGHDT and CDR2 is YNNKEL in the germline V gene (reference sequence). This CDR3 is CASSQEASGNTIYF. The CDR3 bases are TGTGCCAGCAGTCAAGAGGCCTCTGGAAACACCATATATTTT.

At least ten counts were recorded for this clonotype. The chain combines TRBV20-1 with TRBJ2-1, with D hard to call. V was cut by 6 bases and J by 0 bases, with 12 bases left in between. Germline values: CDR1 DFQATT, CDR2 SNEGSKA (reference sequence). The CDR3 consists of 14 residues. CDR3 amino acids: CSATTLTSYNEQFF. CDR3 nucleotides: TGCAGTGCAACGACCCTAACCTCCTACAATGAGCAGTTCTTC.

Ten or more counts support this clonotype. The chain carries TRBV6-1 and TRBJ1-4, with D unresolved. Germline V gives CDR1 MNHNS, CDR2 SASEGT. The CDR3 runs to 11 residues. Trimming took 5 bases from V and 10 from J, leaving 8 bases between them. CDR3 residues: CASSFIGKLFF. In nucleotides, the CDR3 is TGTGCCAGCAGTTTTATAGGAAAACTGTTTTTT.

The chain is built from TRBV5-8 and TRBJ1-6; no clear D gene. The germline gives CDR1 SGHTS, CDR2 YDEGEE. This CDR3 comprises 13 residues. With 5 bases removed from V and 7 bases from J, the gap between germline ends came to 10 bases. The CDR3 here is CASRRAPNSPLHF. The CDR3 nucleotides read TGTGCCAGCAGACGGGCCCCGAATTCACCCCTCCACTTT. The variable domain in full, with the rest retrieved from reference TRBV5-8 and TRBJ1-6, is EAGVTQSPTHLIKTRGQQATLRCSPISGHTSVYWYQQALGLGLQFLLWYDEGEERNRGNFPPRFSGRQFPNYSSELNVNALELEDSALYLCASRRAPNSPLHFGNGTRLTVT.

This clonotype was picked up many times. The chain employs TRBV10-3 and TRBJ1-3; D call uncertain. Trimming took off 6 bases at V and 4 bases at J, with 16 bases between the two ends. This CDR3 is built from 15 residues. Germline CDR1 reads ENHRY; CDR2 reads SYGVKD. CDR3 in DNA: TGTGCCATCAGGGATGGACGGAGATGGGGAAACACCATATATTTT. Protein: CAIRDGRRWGNTIYF.

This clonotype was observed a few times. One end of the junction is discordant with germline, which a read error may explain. The CDR3 region is CASSTPSGAQEAQYF. For the CDR3, the DNA is TGTGCCAGCTCGACTCCAAGCGGCGCACAAGAGGCCCAGTACTTC. The chain combines TRBV5-8 with TRBJ2-5; maybe TRBD2 (5 bases). Germline CDR1 and CDR2: SGHTS and YDEGEE. The CDR3 has 15 amino acids.

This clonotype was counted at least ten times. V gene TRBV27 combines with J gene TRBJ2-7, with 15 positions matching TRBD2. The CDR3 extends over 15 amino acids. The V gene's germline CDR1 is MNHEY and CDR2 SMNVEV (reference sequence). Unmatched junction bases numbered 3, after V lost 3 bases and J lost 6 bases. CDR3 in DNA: TGTGCCAGCAGTTTGGAGGGACTAGCGGGAGGCGAGCAGTACTTC. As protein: CASSLEGLAGGEQYF.

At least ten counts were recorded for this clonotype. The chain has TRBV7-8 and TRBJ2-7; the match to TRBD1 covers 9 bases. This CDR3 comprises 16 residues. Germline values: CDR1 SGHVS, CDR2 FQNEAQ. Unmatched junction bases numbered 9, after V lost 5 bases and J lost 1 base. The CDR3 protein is CASSAHRTGDSYEQYF. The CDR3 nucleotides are TGTGCCAGCAGCGCTCACCGGACAGGGGATTCCTACGAGCAGTACTTC.

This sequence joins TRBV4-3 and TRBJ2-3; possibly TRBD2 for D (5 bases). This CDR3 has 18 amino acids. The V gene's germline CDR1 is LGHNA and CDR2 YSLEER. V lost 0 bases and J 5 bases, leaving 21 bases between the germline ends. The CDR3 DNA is TGCGCCAGCAGCCAAGATGCGGAGGCCCGAGCCCGAGTAGATACGCAGTATTTT. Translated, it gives CASSQDAEARARVDTQYF.